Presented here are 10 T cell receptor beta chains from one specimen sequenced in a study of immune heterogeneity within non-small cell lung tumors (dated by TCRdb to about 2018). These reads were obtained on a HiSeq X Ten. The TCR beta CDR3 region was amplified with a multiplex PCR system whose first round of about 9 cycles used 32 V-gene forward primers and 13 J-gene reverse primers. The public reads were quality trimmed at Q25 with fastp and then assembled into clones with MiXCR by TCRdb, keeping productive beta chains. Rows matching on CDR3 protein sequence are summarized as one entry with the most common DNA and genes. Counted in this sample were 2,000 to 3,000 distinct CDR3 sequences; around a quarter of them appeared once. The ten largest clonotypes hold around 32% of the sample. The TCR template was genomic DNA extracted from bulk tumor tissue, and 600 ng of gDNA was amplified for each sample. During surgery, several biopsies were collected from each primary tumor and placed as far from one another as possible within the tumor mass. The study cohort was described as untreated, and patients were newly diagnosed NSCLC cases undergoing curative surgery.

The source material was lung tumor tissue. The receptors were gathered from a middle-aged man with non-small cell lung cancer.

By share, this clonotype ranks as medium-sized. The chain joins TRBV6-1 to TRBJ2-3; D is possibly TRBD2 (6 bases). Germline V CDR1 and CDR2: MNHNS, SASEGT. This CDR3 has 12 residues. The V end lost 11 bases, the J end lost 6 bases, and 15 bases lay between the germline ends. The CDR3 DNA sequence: TGTGCCGGGGGGACGTCCTACGATACGCAGTATTTT. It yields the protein CAGGTSYDTQYF.

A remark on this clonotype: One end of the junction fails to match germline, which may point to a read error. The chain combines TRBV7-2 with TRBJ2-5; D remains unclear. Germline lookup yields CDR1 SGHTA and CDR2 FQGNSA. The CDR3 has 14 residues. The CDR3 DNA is TGTGCCAGCAGCTTAGGGACGGATACAGAGAGCCAGTACTTC. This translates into CASSLGTDTESQYF.

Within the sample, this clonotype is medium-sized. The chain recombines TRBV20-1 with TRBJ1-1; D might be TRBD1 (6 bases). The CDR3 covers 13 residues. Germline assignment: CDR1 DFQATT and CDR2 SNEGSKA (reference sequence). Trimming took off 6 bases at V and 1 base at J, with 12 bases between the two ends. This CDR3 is CSAPGQTNTEAFF. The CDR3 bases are TGCAGTGCGCCAGGACAGACGAACACTGAAGCTTTCTTT.

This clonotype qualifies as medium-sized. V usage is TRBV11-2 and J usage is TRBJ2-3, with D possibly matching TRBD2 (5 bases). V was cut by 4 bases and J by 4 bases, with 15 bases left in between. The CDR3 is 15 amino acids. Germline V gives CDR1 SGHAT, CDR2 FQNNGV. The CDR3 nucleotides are TGTGCCAGCAGCTATGTGGCAATGGGAGCAGATACGCAGTATTTT. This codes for CASSYVAMGADTQYF.

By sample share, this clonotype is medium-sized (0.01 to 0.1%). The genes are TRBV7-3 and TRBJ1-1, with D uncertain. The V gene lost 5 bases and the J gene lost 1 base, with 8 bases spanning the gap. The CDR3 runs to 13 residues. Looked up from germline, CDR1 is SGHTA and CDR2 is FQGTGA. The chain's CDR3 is CASSTLPNTEAFF. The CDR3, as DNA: TGTGCCAGCAGCACTCTACCGAACACTGAAGCTTTCTTT.

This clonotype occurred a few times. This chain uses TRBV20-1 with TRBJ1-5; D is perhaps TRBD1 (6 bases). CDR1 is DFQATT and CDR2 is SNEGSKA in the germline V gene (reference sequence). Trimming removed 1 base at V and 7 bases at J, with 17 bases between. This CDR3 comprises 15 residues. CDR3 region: CSARGRGWGGQPQHF. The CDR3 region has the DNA TGCAGTGCTAGAGGGAGGGGGTGGGGAGGCCAGCCCCAGCATTTT.

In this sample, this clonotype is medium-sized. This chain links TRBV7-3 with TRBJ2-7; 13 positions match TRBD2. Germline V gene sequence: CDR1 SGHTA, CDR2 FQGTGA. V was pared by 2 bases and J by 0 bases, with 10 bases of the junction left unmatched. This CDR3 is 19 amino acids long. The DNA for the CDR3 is TGTGCCAGCAGCTTACCTCAAAAGGGACTAGCGGGAAGCTCCTACGAGCAGTACTTC. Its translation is CASSLPQKGLAGSSYEQYF.

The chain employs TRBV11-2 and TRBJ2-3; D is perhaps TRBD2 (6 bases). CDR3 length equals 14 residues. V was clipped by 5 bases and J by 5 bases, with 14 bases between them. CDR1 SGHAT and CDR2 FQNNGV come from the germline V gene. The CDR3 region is CASSGREYLDTQYF. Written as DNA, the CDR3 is TGTGCCAGCAGCGGACGGGAGTACCTAGATACGCAGTATTTT.

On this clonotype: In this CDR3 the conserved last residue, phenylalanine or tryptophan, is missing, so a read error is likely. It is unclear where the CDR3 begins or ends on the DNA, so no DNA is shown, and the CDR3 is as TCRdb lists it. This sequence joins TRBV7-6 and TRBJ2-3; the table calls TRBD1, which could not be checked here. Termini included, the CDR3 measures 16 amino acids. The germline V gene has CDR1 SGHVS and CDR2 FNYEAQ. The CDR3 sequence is CASSSVGGDYEQYFGP.

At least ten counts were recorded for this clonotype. CDR3 nucleotides: TGTGCCAGCAGCCTGGCCTCTAATGAGCAGTTCTTC. Translated: CASSLASNEQFF. The gene calls are TRBV11-2 and TRBJ2-1; D not certain. Trimming cost V 5 bases and J 7 bases, with 9 bases left between them. This CDR3 has 12 amino acids. Germline V gene lookup returns CDR1 SGHAT and CDR2 FQNNGV.